A single sample gave rise to the 2 T cell receptor beta chains below, sequenced in a study of shared clonotypes between healthy human individuals (dated by TCRdb to the early 2020s). The library was prepared using the immunoSEQ multiplex PCR assay. The source is immuneACCESS, and TCRdb retained only in-frame sequences with V and J called. Part of the clones is not carried over; for the studies checked, unresolved V genes explain less than half of this, and the remainder is unexplained. This sample holds about 330,000 clones; around 74% were observed only once. 10% to 13% of the sample is in the top ten clones. The specimen was memory CD4+ T cells sorted from blood. The cell subset or site tag for this specimen amounts to: CD45RA-negative fraction. The source of these receptors is a young man in good health.

The chain recombines TRBV30 with TRBJ1-2; unclear D gene. Germline CDR1 is GTSNPN and CDR2 is SVGIG (reference sequence). Between the trimmed V and J ends, which lost 7 bases and 7 bases, there was a span of 10 bases. The CDR3 sequence is 10 residues long. The CDR3 region is CASDVGGYTF. CDR3 coding DNA: TGTGCCTCTGACGTGGGTGGCTACACCTTC.

The V gene is TRBV2, the J gene TRBJ2-7; D is uncertain. CDR3 length: 15 amino acids. The V and J ends lost 2 bases and 3 bases respectively, with 14 bases between them. Germline V lookup: CDR1 SNHLY, CDR2 FYNNEI. CDR3 nucleotide sequence: TGTGCCAGCAGTGAATTTGGGGTTATGAGCTACGAGCAGTACTTC. It specifies CASSEFGVMSYEQYF.